This is a list of T cell receptor beta chains from one sample in a study of response to subunit inactivated influenza vaccine. TCRdb re-called the RT-PCR reads through MiXCR, storing one row per CDR3 protein. The sample yields 750,000 to 850,000 distinct CDR3 sequences, less than 20% seen once. The sample here was PBMCs from blood, taken roughly 5 days after vaccination. Source of these receptors: a man in his fifties or sixties who received an inactivated influenza vaccine. The CDR3 runs from the conserved cysteine through the conserved F or W. A D gene is named only where the DNA matches it firmly. Not all rows give a size; the values are once, few, many and, for expanded clones, a class.

v_gene	abundance	d_gene	j_gene	CDR3aa	CDR3nt
TRBV4-3	NA	NA	TRBJ2-3	CASSQDRRDAADTQYF	TGCGCCAGCAGCCAAGATAGACGGGATGCGGCAGATACGCAGTATTTT
TRBV20-1	few	NA	TRBJ2-3	CSASGDWKNTDTQYF	TGCAGTGCTAGTGGGGACTGGAAGAACACAGATACGCAGTATTTT
TRBV14	few	NA	TRBJ2-1	CASSSILGGSYNEQFF	TGTGCCAGCAGCAGTATACTGGGGGGCTCCTACAATGAGCAGTTCTTC
TRBV11-2	NA	TRBD2	TRBJ2-1	CASSLGVAGVSDNEQFF	TGTGCCAGCAGCTTAGGGGTAGCGGGGGTTTCGGATAATGAGCAGTTCTTC
TRBV2	few	NA	TRBJ2-7	CASISNYEQYF	TGTGCCAGCATTTCGAACTACGAGCAGTACTTC
TRBV6-2/TRBV6-3	NA	NA	TRBJ2-5	CASSYPGSRETQYF	TGTGCCAGCAGTTACCCCGGGAGTCGTGAGACCCAGTACTTC
TRBV5-6	NA	TRBD2	TRBJ2-1	CASSPGLAGGPYYNEQFF	TGTGCCAGCAGCCCCGGACTAGCGGGGGGGCCGTACTACAATGAGCAGTTCTTC
TRBV5-6	many	TRBD1	TRBJ2-2	CASSLRSTGGGGELFF	TGTGCCAGCAGCTTACGTTCGACAGGGGGCGGCGGGGAGCTGTTTTTT
TRBV7-2	NA	TRBD1	TRBJ2-7	CASSKYATGGKYEQYF	TGTGCCAGCAGCAAATACGCCACAGGGGGCAAGTACGAGCAGTACTTC
TRBV12-3/TRBV12-4	few	TRBD2	TRBJ2-3	CASSLGGGAEDTQYF	TGTGCCAGCAGTTTAGGCGGGGGGGCGGAAGATACGCAGTATTTT
TRBV10-3	NA	NA	TRBJ2-1	CAISEPPSVGVGWVNNEQFF	TGTGCCATCAGTGAGCCCCCGTCGGTTGGTGTCGGGTGGGTAAACAATGAGCAGTTCTTC
TRBV7-2	few	NA	TRBJ1-5	CASSLALGADQPQHF	TGTGCCAGCAGCTTAGCCCTGGGCGCAGATCAGCCCCAGCATTTT
TRBV12-5	NA	NA	TRBJ2-5	CASGIGEETQYF	TGTGCTAGTGGAATAGGAGAAGAGACCCAGTACTTC
TRBV7-6	NA	NA	TRBJ2-5	CASSLASRPNPTGETQYF	TGTGCCAGCAGCTTAGCGTCCAGACCTAATCCCACGGGGGAGACCCAGTACTTC
TRBV4-2	few	NA	TRBJ2-5	CASSQVAATSQETQYF	TGTGCCAGCAGCCAAGTAGCCGCGACTTCCCAAGAGACCCAGTACTTC
TRBV5-1	NA	NA	TRBJ1-2	CASSLKEIYYGYTF	TGCGCCAGCAGCTTGAAGGAGATCTACTATGGCTACACCTTC
TRBV5-1	NA	TRBD1	TRBJ1-1	CASSSDGVRGHTEAFF	TGCGCCAGCAGCTCCGATGGCGTCAGGGGGCACACTGAAGCTTTCTTT
TRBV29-1	few	TRBD1	TRBJ2-2	CSADLGQGAPGELFF	TGCAGCGCCGATTTGGGGCAGGGGGCCCCCGGGGAGCTGTTTTTT
TRBV5-1	NA	TRBD1	TRBJ1-6	CASSLGTGASSPLHF	TGCGCCAGCAGCTTGGGGACAGGGGCGAGTTCACCCCTCCACTTT
TRBV4-1	NA	TRBD2	TRBJ2-1	CASSQVMGLAANEQFF	TGCGCCAGCAGCCAAGTCATGGGACTAGCGGCCAATGAGCAGTTCTTC
TRBV23-1	NA	TRBD1	TRBJ2-7	CASSQLGQHLSYEQYF	TGCGCCAGCAGTCAATTGGGACAGCACCTCTCCTACGAGCAGTACTTC
TRBV3-1	NA	NA	TRBJ2-1	CASSQGGSGSSYNEQFF	TGTGCCAGCAGCCAAGGCGGGTCGGGGAGCTCCTACAATGAGCAGTTCTTC
TRBV5-1	NA	NA	TRBJ2-5	CASGDGDVRDF	TGCGCCAGCGGTGACGGGGACGTTAGAGACTTC
TRBV6-2/TRBV6-3	few	TRBD1	TRBJ2-1	CASGDRVGSYNEQFF	TGTGCCAGCGGGGACAGGGTTGGCTCCTACAATGAGCAGTTCTTC
TRBV29-1	few	NA	TRBJ2-3	CSAAEYTDTQYF	TGCAGCGCCGCTGAATATACAGATACGCAGTATTTT
TRBV29-1	NA	TRBD2	TRBJ2-2	CSVGTSGTGELFF	TGCAGCGTCGGGACTAGCGGCACCGGGGAGCTGTTTTTT
TRBV7-3	NA	NA	TRBJ2-2	CATRRSDTGELFF	TGTGCCACCCGTAGGTCTGACACCGGGGAGCTGTTTTTT
TRBV7-8	NA	NA	TRBJ2-7	CASSWRDRNYEQYF	TGTGCCAGCAGCTGGAGGGACCGAAACTACGAGCAGTACTTC
TRBV12-3/TRBV12-4	few	TRBD1	TRBJ1-2	CASSGQDGGYTF	TGTGCCAGCAGCGGACAGGATGGCGGCTACACCTTC
TRBV7-3	NA	TRBD2	TRBJ2-7	CASSLNPLAGGPYEQYF	TGTGCCAGCAGCTTAAACCCCCTAGCGGGAGGCCCCTACGAGCAGTACTTC
TRBV20-1	few	NA	TRBJ2-5	CSAGGMVYQETQYF	TGCAGTGCTGGCGGGATGGTCTACCAAGAGACCCAGTACTTC
TRBV29-1	few	NA	TRBJ1-2	CSVTGSQGAGTF	TGCAGCGTCACCGGTAGTCAGGGAGCGGGAACCTTC
TRBV7-2	few	NA	TRBJ2-7	CASSLAGGQPRSYEQYF	TGTGCCAGCAGCTTAGCAGGAGGCCAGCCCCGATCCTACGAGCAGTACTTC
TRBV29-1	NA	NA	TRBJ2-1	CSVPGPDNEQFF	TGCAGCGTCCCCGGGCCCGACAATGAGCAGTTCTTC
TRBV6-1	few	TRBD1	TRBJ1-2	CASSPPSRGRGGYGYTF	TGTGCCAGCAGTCCCCCATCAAGGGGGCGTGGGGGCTATGGCTACACCTTC
TRBV20-1	few	NA	TRBJ2-2	CSATGRQYTGELFF	TGCAGTGCTACCGGCAGACAGTACACCGGGGAGCTGTTTTTT
TRBV5-1	many	NA	TRBJ1-2	CASSLGYRENYGYTF	TGCGCCAGCAGCTTGGGGTACAGGGAAAACTATGGCTACACCTTC
TRBV11-2	NA	NA	TRBJ2-1	CASSFFRGNNNEQFF	TGTGCCAGCAGCTTCTTTCGAGGCAATAACAATGAGCAGTTCTTC
TRBV6-1	few	NA	TRBJ1-2	CASSEAGRYGYTF	TGTGCCAGCAGTGAAGCAGGGCGCTATGGCTACACCTTC
TRBV25-1	few	NA	TRBJ2-5	CASRPGVQETQYF	TGTGCCAGCAGACCAGGAGTACAAGAGACCCAGTACTTC
TRBV20-1	NA	TRBD2	TRBJ2-3	CSARRLAAHTDTQYF	TGCAGTGCTAGAAGACTAGCGGCCCACACAGATACGCAGTATTTT